This T cell receptor beta chain was sequenced for a study of blood T cell repertoires in COVID-19. About the study: PBMCs, B-cell-depleted T cells, or T cells were the source of the cDNA or gDNA that made up the material.

Original methodology: How many nucleated cells were present was estimated from reference gene primer amplification. Measured with immunoSEQ multiplex PCR; TCRdb has only the in-frame clones, and not every one. For V, J and clone size, that table is used; D and trimming come from the DNA. This table holds approximately 88,000 clones, over 60% found once. With 2 bases removed from V and 0 bases from J, the gap between germline ends came to 14 bases. The CDR3 is 18 residues long. Per the germline V gene, CDR1 is MDHEN and CDR2 is SYDVKM. The clonotype comes from a human donor in a cohort sampled during active COVID-19. The V gene is TRBV28, the J gene TRBJ2-6, with D perhaps matching TRBD2 (6 bases). Material: peripheral blood. The CDR3 coding sequence is TGTGCCAGCAGTTTACCGGGACTGAGCAGCTCTGGGGCCAACGTCCTGACTTTC. Protein product: CASSLPGLSSSGANVLTF. Drawing the rest from reference TRBV28 and TRBJ2-6, the complete variable domain is DVKVTQSSRYLVKRTGEKVFLECVQDMDHENMFWYRQDPGLGLRLIYFSYDVKMKEKGDIPEGYSVSREKKERFSLILESASTNQTSMYLCASSLPGLSSSGANVLTFGAGSRLTVL.